The following is a T cell receptor (beta chain) sequence with its context. The source of the sample is a study of CD8 T cells in Susac syndrome. V was cut by 4 bases and J by 4 bases, with 10 bases left in between. The V gene's germline CDR1 is LGHNT and CDR2 FRNRAP. CDR3 length: 13 amino acids. A quantity of roughly 0.5 to 1 ug RNA underwent reverse transcription using random hexamers. Multiplex PCR with immunoSEQ amplified the TCR beta CDR3 across 54 Vbeta and 13 Jbeta. TCRdb independently ran MiXCR on the immunoSEQ multiplex PCR reads; one entry per CDR3 protein. The sample lists 150,000 to 200,000 distinct CDR3 sequences, roughly 94% seen once, with about 0.095% in the top ten.

The sequenced sample consisted of CD4+ T cells from PBMCs. J is TRBJ1-1 and V is TRBV12-5, with D possibly being TRBD1 (5 bases). This receptor was taken from a human donor with multiple sclerosis. The CDR3 is CASGWGEVTEAFF. CDR3 nucleotides: TGTGCTAGTGGTTGGGGGGAGGTCACTGAAGCTTTCTTT.